The rows below give T cell receptor beta chains drawn from one sample of a study of blood T cells in healthy people across ages. TCRdb re-derived calls from the 5' RACE reads in MiXCR, one entry per CDR3 protein. The sample shows some 1.7 million distinct CDR3 sequences, roughly 30% of them seen only once. The sample comprised blood. Receptors originate from a woman aged 25 to 39 in good health. The CDR3 runs from the conserved cysteine through the conserved F or W. Each record gives: clone size, J gene, D gene, V gene, CDR3 protein, CDR3 DNA. D genes are given only for firm matches. Clone size is given for some rows only: seen once, a few or many times, or a class if the clone is expanded.

. TRBJ2-3 TRBD2 TRBV6-1 CASSELAGGDTQYF TGTGCCAGCAGTGAATTAGCGGGGGGAGATACGCAGTATTTT
. TRBJ1-5 . TRBV21-1 CASSSRAKHQPQHF TGTGCCAGCAGCAGCCGGGCTAAACATCAGCCCCAGCATTTT
many TRBJ2-4 . TRBV7-2 CASSLAGTVDIQYF TGTGCCAGCAGCTTAGCTGGGACGGTTGACATTCAGTACTTC
. TRBJ2-7 . TRBV5-6 CASSLTVRYEQYF TGTGCCAGCAGCTTGACAGTTCGCTACGAGCAGTACTTC
once TRBJ2-1 . TRBV7-6 CASSLEWGRVDQFF TGTGCCAGCAGCTTAGAATGGGGGCGCGTTGATCAGTTCTTC
. TRBJ1-1 . TRBV19 CASFPEAFF TGTGCCAGTTTCCCTGAAGCTTTCTTT
few TRBJ2-3 . TRBV24-1 CATSDLGGTTSTDTQYF TGTGCCACCAGTGATTTAGGCGGGACGACCAGCACAGATACGCAGTATTTT
. TRBJ2-6 . TRBV7-9 CAGSSIRGPGANVLTF TGTGCCGGCAGCTCCATCAGGGGACCCGGGGCCAACGTCCTGACTTTC
few TRBJ2-7 TRBD1 TRBV6-5 CASSSFLQGDEQYF TGTGCCAGCAGTTCCTTCCTACAGGGGGACGAGCAGTACTTC
few TRBJ2-4 . TRBV7-2 CASSLDSLGREQYF TGTGCCAGCAGCTTAGATTCGCTGGGACGGGAGCAGTACTTC
. TRBJ2-1 . TRBV12-3/TRBV12-4 CASSFREQGPDEQFF TGTGCCAGCAGTTTTCGGGAACAGGGTCCGGATGAGCAGTTCTTC
few TRBJ2-7 . TRBV18 CASSPSQGFGEQYF TGTGCCAGCTCACCTTCTCAGGGTTTTGGGGAGCAGTACTTC
. TRBJ2-1 . TRBV6-1 CASRDIGVSSSYNEQFF TGTGCCAGCAGGGACATCGGAGTCTCGAGCTCCTACAATGAGCAGTTCTTC
few TRBJ2-1 . TRBV20-1 CSASITEQFF TGCAGTGCTAGTATTACTGAGCAGTTCTTC
few TRBJ1-6 . TRBV20-1 CSARVRGLWSPLHF TGCAGTGCTAGAGTACGGGGGCTGTGGTCACCCCTCCACTTT
few TRBJ2-5 . TRBV5-1 CASSFSGSTQETQYF TGCGCCAGCAGCTTTTCCGGGAGCACACAAGAGACCCAGTACTTC
. TRBJ2-6 . TRBV3-1 CASSQAPYGVFGANVLTF TGTGCCAGCAGCCAAGCCCCATACGGAGTCTTTGGGGCCAACGTTCTGACTTTC
. TRBJ1-5 . TRBV7-9 CASSLFTGFRDQPQHF TGTGCCAGCAGCTTATTTACAGGCTTCCGGGATCAGCCCCAGCATTTT
few TRBJ2-7 . TRBV9 CASSVEGVAYEQYF TGTGCCAGCAGCGTAGAAGGGGTGGCCTACGAGCAGTACTTC
few TRBJ2-5 . TRBV9 CASSVFPGRGGTQYF TGTGCCAGCAGCGTATTTCCGGGCCGGGGAGGGACCCAGTACTTC